What follows describes a single T cell receptor (beta chain). Single viable CD3+CD4+CD8-CD45RO+ cells were sorted as the memory CD4+ T cells. Donors' CMV status reflects serum IgG against pp150, pp28, p38, p52. Using immunoSEQ multiplex PCR, the repertoire was profiled, and TCRdb retains in-frame clones only, with some absent. The sample shows roughly 45,000 clones, just under 80% of them seen only once. The sample belongs to a study of memory CD4+ T cells and cytomegalovirus serostatus. Study summary: Donors were healthy Belgian adults, under ten CMV seropositive and fewer than 30 seronegative.

The V gene lost 0 bases and the J gene lost 0 bases, with 10 bases spanning the gap. Germline V CDR1 and CDR2: SGDLS, YYNGEE. The CDR3 is 16 amino acids. The rearrangement joins TRBV9 to TRBJ1-3; D might be TRBD1 (5 bases). Sequences were obtained from memory CD4+ T cells from blood. This TCR was recovered from an adult in good health and CMV-seronegative. The DNA of the CDR3 is TGTGCCAGCAGCGTAGCGGGGACGGGCTCTGGAAACACCATATATTTT. This translates into CASSVAGTGSGNTIYF.